This T cell receptor (beta chain) was captured in a study of cytomegalovirus exposure and HLA in healthy donors. General observations from the study: The authors enumerated roughly 160 TCR beta chains as linked to cytomegalovirus. In an earlier analysis, in some 600 donors, most V segments appeared productive either ~90% or ~30% of the time.

V was clipped by 3 bases and J by 0 bases; unmatched bases: 5. From germline, CDR1 is SGDLS and CDR2 YYNGEE. CDR3 length equals 15 residues. The PCR was carried out with 60 Vbeta primers and 13 Jbeta primers. The assay was immunoSEQ multiplex PCR, and TCRdb's table has in-frame clones only and misses some. The repertoire consists of about 72,000 clones, with roughly four fifths occurring once and the leading ten covering 6.5% to 8%. With regard to this clone: The antigen remains unidentified.

Sequenced input: PBMCs. The V and J genes are TRBV9 and TRBJ1-2; 7 nucleotides align to TRBD1. This sequence was found in a human donor in good health. The CDR3, as DNA: TGTGCCAGCAGCGCGCCGACAGGGACTAACTATGGCTACACCTTC. Protein sequence: CASSAPTGTNYGYTF.